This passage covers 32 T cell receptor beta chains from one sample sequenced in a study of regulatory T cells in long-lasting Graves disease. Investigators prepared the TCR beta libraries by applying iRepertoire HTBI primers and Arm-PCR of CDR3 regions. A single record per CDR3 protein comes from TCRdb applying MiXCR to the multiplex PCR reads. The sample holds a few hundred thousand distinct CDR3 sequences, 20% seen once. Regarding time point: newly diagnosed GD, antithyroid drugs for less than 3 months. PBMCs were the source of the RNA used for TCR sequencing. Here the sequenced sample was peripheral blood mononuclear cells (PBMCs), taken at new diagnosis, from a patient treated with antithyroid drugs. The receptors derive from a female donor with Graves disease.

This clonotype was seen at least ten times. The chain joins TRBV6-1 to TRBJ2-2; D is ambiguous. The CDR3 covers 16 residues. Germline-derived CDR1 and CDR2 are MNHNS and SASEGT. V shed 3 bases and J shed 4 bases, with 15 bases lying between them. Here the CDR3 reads CASSDAYGPSTGELFF. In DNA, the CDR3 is TGTGCCAGCAGTGACGCATACGGGCCGAGCACCGGGGAGCTGTTTTTT.

The CDR3 here is CASSLDGYSDTGELFF. For the CDR3, the DNA is TGTGCCAGCAGCTTGGACGGGTACAGCGACACCGGGGAGCTGTTTTTT. This chain joins TRBV5-6 and TRBJ2-2; D is uncertain. V was clipped by 0 bases and J by 3 bases, with 12 bases between them. CDR1 is SGHDT, CDR2 YYEEEE, per germline. This CDR3 region has 16 residues.

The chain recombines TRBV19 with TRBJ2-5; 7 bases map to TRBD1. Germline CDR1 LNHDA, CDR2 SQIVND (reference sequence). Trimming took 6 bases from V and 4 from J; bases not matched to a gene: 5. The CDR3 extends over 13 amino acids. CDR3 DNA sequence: TGTGCCAGTAGCGACAGGGCTGCAGAGACCCAGTACTTC. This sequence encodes CASSDRAAETQYF.

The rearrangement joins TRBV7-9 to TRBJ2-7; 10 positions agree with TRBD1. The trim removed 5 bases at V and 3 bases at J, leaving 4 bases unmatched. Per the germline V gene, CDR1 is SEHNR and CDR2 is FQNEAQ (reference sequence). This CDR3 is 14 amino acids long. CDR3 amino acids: CASSDRDRGYEQYF. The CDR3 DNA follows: TGTGCCAGCAGCGACCGGGACAGGGGCTACGAGCAGTACTTC.

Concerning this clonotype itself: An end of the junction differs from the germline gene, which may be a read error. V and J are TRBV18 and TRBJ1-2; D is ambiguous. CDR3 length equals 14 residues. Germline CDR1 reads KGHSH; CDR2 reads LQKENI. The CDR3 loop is CASSPIQVNYGCTF. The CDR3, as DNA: TGTGCCAGCTCACCAATTCAGGTCAACTATGGCTGCACCTTC. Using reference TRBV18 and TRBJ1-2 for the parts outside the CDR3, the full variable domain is NAGVMQNPRHLVRRRGQEARLRCSPMKGHSHVYWYRQLPEEGLKFMVYLQKENIIDESGMPKERFSAEFPKEGPSILRIQQVVRGDSAAYFCASSPIQVNYGCTFGSGTRLTVV.

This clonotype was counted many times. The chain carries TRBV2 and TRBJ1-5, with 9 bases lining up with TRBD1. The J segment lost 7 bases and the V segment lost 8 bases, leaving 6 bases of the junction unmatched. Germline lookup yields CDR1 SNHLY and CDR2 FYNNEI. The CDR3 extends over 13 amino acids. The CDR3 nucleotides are TGTGCCAGCGGAGGACAGGGGCGACAGCCCCAGCATTTT. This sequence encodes CASGGQGRQPQHF. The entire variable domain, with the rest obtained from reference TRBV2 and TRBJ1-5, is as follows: EPEVTQTPSHQVTQMGQEVILRCVPISNHLYFYWYRQILGQKVEFLVSFYNNEISEKSEIFDDQFSVERPDGSNFTLKIRSTKLEDSAMYFCASGGQGRQPQHFGDGTRLSIL.

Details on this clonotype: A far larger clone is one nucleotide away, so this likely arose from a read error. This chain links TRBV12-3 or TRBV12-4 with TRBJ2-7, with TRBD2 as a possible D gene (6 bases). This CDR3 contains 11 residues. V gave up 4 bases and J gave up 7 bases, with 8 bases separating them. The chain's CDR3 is CASSWRGEQYF. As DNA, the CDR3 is TGTGCCAGCAGTTGGCGGGGTGAGCAGTACTTC.

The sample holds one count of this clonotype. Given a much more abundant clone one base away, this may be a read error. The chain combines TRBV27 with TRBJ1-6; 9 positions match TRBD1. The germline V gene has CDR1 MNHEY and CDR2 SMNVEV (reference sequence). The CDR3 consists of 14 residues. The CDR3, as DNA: TGTGCCACCCGCCGGACAGGGGTAAATTCACCCCTCCGCTTT. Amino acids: CATRRTGVNSPLRF.

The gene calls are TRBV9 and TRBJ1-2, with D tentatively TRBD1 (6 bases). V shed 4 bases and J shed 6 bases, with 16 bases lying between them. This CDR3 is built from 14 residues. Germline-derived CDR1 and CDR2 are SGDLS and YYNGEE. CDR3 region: CASSPTGTMNGYTF. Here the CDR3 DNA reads TGTGCCAGCAGCCCGACCGGGACAATGAATGGCTACACCTTC.

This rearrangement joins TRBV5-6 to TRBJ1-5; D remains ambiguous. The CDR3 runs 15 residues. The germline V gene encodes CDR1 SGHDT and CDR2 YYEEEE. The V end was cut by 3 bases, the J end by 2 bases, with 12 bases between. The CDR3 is CASSSDGIGNQPQHF. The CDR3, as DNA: TGTGCCAGCAGCTCGGACGGGATCGGCAATCAGCCCCAGCATTTT.

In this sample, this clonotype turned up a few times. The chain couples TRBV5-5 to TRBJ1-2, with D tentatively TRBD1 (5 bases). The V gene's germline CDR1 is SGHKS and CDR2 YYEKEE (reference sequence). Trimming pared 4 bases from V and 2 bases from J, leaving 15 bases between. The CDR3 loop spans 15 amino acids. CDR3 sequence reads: CASSPARAMNYGYTF. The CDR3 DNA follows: TGTGCCAGCAGCCCGGCCAGGGCAATGAACTATGGCTACACCTTC.

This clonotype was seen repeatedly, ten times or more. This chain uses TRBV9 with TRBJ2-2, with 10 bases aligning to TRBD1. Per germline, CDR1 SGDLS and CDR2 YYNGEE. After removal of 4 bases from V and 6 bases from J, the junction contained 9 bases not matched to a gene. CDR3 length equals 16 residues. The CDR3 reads CASSPRQGADAGELFF. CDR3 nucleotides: TGTGCCAGCAGCCCGCGACAGGGGGCCGACGCCGGGGAGCTGTTTTTT.

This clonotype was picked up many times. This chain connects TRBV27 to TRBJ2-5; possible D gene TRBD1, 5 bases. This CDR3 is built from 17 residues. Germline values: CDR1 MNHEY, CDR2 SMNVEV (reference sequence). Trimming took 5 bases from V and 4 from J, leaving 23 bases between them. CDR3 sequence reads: CASSPFRPLTVGETQYF. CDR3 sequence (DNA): TGTGCCAGCAGTCCCTTTCGACCCCTGACAGTTGGAGAGACCCAGTACTTC.

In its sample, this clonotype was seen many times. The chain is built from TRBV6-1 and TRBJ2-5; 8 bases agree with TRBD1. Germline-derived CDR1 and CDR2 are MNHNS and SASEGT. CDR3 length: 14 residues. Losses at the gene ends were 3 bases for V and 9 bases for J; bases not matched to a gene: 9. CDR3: CASSERQGMGAQYF. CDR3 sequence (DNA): TGTGCCAGCAGTGAGAGACAGGGGATGGGGGCCCAGTACTTC.

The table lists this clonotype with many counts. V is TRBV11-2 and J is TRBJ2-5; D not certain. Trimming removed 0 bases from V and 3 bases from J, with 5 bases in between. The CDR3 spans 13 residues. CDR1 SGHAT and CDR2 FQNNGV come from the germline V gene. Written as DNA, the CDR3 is TGTGCCAGCAGCTTAGAGCCAGAAGAGACCCAGTACTTC. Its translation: CASSLEPEETQYF.

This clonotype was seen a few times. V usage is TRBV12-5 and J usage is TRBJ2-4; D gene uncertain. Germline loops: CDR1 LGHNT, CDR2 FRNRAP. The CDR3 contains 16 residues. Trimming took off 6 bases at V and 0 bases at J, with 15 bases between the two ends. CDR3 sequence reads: CASGPSGGLAKNIQYF. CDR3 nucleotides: TGTGCTAGTGGACCATCGGGCGGCTTAGCCAAAAACATTCAGTACTTC.

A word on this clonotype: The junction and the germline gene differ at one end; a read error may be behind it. This CDR3 reads CACSLWRRENQPQHF. CDR3 nucleotides: TGTGCCTGCAGTTTATGGCGCAGGGAAAATCAGCCCCAGCATTTT. The chain combines TRBV28 with TRBJ1-5, with D possibly being TRBD1 (5 bases). Per the germline V gene, CDR1 is MDHEN and CDR2 is SYDVKM. The CDR3 extends over 15 amino acids.

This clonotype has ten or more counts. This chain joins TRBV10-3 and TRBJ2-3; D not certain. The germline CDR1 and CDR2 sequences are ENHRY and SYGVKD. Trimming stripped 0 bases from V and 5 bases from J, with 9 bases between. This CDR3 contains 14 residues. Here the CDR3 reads CAISESTWRDTQYF. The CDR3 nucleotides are TGTGCCATCAGTGAGTCGACGTGGAGAGATACGCAGTATTTT.

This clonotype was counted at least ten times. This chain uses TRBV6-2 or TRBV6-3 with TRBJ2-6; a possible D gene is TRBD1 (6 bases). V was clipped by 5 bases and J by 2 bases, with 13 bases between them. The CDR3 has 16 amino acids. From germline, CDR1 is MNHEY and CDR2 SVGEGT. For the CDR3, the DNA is TGTGCCAGCAGTGTACAGGGTGGAGCTGGGGCCAACGTCCTGACTTTC. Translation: CASSVQGGAGANVLTF.

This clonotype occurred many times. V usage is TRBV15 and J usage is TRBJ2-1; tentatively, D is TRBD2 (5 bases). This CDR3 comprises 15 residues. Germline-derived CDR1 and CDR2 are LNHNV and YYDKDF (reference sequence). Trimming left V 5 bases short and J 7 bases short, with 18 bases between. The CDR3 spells CATSGGGLKVNEQFF. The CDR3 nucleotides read TGTGCCACCAGCGGTGGCGGACTGAAGGTAAATGAGCAGTTCTTC.

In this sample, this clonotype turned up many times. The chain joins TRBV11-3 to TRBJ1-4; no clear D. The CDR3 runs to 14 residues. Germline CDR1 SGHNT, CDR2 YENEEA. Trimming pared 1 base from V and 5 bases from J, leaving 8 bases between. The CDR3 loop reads CASSLGTGNEKLFF. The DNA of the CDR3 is TGTGCCAGCAGCTTAGGGACGGGAAATGAAAAACTGTTTTTT.

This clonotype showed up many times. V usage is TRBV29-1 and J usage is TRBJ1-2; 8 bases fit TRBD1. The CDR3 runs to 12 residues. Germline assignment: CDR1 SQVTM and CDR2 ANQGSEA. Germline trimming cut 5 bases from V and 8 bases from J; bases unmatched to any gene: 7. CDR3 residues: CSVQGAQNGYTF. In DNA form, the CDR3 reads TGCAGCGTTCAGGGGGCGCAGAACGGCTACACCTTC. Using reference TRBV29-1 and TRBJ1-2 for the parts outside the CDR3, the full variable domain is SAVISQKPSRDICQRGTSLTIQCQVDSQVTMMFWYRQQPGQSLTLIATANQGSEATYESGFVIDKFPISRPNLTFSTLTVSNMSPEDSSIYLCSVQGAQNGYTFGSGTRLTVV.

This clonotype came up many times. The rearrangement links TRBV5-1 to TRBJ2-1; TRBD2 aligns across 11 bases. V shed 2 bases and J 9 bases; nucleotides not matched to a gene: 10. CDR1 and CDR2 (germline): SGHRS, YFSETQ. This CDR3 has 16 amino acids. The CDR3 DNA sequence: TGCGCCAGCAGCTTCCCTAGCGGGAGGTTTGAGCTTGAGCAGTTCTTC. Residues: CASSFPSGRFELEQFF. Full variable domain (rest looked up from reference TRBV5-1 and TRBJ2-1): KAGVTQTPRYLIKTRGQQVTLSCSPISGHRSVSWYQQTPGQGLQFLFEYFSETQRNKGNFPGRFSGRQFSNSRSEMNVSTLELGDSALYLCASSFPSGRFELEQFFGPGTRLTVL.

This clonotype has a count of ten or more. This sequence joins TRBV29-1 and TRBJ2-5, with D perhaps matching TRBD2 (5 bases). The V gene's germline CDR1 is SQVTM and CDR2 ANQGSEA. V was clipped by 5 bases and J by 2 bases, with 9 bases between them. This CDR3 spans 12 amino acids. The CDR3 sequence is CSVSGRQETQYF. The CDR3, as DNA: TGCAGCGTTTCTGGGAGACAAGAGACCCAGTACTTC.

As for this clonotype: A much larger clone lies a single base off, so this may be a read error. CDR3: CASSLAAENTEAFF. CDR3 bases: TGTGCCAGCAGCTTAGCTGCGGAGAACACTGAAGCTTTCTTT. The J gene is TRBJ1-1, the V gene TRBV7-9; D is uncertain. The CDR3 extends over 14 amino acids. Trimming shortened V by 0 bases and J by 1 base, and 6 bases separated the two germline ends. Germline lookup yields CDR1 SEHNR and CDR2 FQNEAQ (reference sequence).

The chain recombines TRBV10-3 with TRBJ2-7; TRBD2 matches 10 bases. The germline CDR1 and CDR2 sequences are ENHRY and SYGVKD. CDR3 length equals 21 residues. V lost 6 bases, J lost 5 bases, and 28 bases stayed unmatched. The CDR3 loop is CAIRGQGVASGSPFPFDEQYF. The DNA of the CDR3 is TGTGCCATCAGAGGACAGGGAGTGGCTAGCGGGAGCCCCTTCCCCTTCGACGAGCAGTACTTC.

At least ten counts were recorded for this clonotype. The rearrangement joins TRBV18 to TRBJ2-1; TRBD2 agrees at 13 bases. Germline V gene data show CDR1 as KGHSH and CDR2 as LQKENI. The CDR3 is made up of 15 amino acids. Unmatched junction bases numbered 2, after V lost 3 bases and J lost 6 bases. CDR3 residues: CASSPGLAGVNEQFF. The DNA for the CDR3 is TGTGCCAGCTCACCCGGACTAGCGGGAGTCAATGAGCAGTTCTTC.

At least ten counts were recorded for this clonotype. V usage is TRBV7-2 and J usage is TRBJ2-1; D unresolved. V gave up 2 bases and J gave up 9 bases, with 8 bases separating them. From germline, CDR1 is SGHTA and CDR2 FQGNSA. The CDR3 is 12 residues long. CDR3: CASSLRIGEQFF. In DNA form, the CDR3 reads TGTGCCAGCAGCTTACGAATTGGTGAGCAGTTCTTC.

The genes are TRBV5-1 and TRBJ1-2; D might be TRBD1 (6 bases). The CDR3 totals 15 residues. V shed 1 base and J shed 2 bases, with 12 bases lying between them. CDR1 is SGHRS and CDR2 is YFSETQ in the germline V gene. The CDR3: CASSLLTGVNYGYTF. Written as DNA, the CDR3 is TGCGCCAGCAGCTTGTTGACAGGCGTAAACTATGGCTACACCTTC.

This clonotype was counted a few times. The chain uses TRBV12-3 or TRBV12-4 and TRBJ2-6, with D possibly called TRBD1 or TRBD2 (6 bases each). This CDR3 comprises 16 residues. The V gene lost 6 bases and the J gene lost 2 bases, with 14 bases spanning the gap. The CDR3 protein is CASRLGGPPGANVLTF. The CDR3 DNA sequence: TGTGCCAGCAGGCTAGGGGGGCCTCCTGGGGCCAACGTCCTGACTTTC.

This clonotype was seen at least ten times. This CDR3 reads CASSFGLTLAKNIQYF. The DNA of the CDR3 is TGTGCCAGCAGTTTCGGACTGACCTTAGCCAAAAACATTCAGTACTTC. The chain couples TRBV6-2 or TRBV6-3 to TRBJ2-4; D might be TRBD2 (5 bases). Trimming left V 4 bases short and J 0 bases short, with 13 bases between. The CDR3 is made up of 16 amino acids. CDR1 and CDR2 from the germline V gene are MNHEY and SVGEGT.

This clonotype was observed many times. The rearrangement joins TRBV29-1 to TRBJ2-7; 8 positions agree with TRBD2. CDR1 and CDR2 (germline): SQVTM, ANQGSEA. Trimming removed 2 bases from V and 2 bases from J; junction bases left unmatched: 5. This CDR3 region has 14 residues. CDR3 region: CSVELVRGAYEQYF. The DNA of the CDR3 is TGCAGCGTTGAACTAGTGCGGGGGGCCTACGAGCAGTACTTC.